This T cell receptor (beta chain) was captured in a study of OX40 agonist ivuxolimab in advanced cancers. About the research overall: Recorded diagnoses for dose-escalation patients were hepatocellular carcinoma, melanoma, renal cell or head and neck cancer.

Germline lookup yields CDR1 SGHRS and CDR2 YFSETQ. The length of the CDR3 is 13 residues. Unmatched junction bases numbered 2, after V lost 0 bases and J lost 8 bases. The assay was immunoSEQ multiplex PCR, and TCRdb's table has in-frame clones only and misses some. The sample yields 72,000 or so clones, roughly 87% seen once. The chain uses TRBV5-1 and TRBJ2-7; 10 nucleotides align to TRBD1. The sequences come from CD4+ or CD8+ T cells sorted from blood, collected in a trial of the OX40 agonist ivuxolimab. The clonotype was recovered from an adult with an advanced solid tumor such as melanoma, head and neck, liver or kidney cancer. CDR3: CASSLEDRGKQYF. The CDR3 DNA sequence: TGCGCCAGCAGCTTGGAGGACAGGGGGAAGCAGTACTTC.